Each of the 18 T cell receptor beta chains below was sequenced from the same sample in a study of blood T cell repertoires in COVID-19. The table came from immunoSEQ multiplex PCR; TCRdb's copy has only in-frame clones and leaves some out. The sample lists roughly 280,000 clones; nearly 90% were seen once. Sample: PBMCs or T cells enriched from blood (not recorded which). The receptors come from a woman aged 60-70 years who had recovered from COVID-19.

CDR3 loop: CASSRKIGTSRREQYF. DNA for the CDR3: TGTGCCAGTAGTCGGAAGATCGGGACTAGCAGACGCGAGCAGTACTTC. V gene TRBV19 combines with J gene TRBJ2-7; 9 bases match TRBD2. This CDR3 has 16 residues. Unmatched junction bases numbered 14, after V lost 5 bases and J lost 6 bases. From germline, CDR1 is LNHDA and CDR2 SQIVND (reference sequence).

A single count supports this clone. The chain links TRBV2 to TRBJ2-3; TRBD1 matches 8 bases. The CDR3 spans 15 residues. V lost 6 bases to trimming and J lost 4 bases; unmatched junction nucleotides: 9. The V gene's germline CDR1 is SNHLY and CDR2 FYNNEI. CDR3 region: CASRGQGASADTQYF. DNA of the CDR3: TGTGCCAGCAGGGGGCAGGGGGCTAGTGCAGATACGCAGTATTTT.

In its sample, this clone was seen a few times. The chain links TRBV28 to TRBJ1-1; 7 bases fit TRBD1. Germline loops: CDR1 MDHEN, CDR2 SYDVKM. The CDR3 contains 14 residues. V trimming: 9 bases; J trimming: 3 bases; junction bases outside the gene matches: 10. The CDR3, as DNA: TGTGCCAGTTCACAGGGGACGCGTTACACTGAAGCTTTCTTT. Its protein is CASSQGTRYTEAFF.

This chain joins TRBV11-2 and TRBJ2-7; D is uncertain. The CDR3 runs 12 residues. V was clipped by 6 bases and J by 3 bases, with 9 bases between them. Germline V gene sequence: CDR1 SGHAT, CDR2 FQNNGV. Written as DNA, the CDR3 is TGTGCCAGCAGTTTTTTCAACTACGAGCAGTACTTC. Translation: CASSFFNYEQYF.

This sequence joins TRBV7-2 and TRBJ2-1, with D tentatively TRBD1 (6 bases). This CDR3 region has 13 residues. V dropped 5 bases and J dropped 6 bases, with 11 bases sitting between them. Germline V gene lookup returns CDR1 SGHTA and CDR2 FQGNSA. The CDR3 here is CASSTLQGNEQFF. The CDR3 bases are TGTGCCAGCAGCACCTTACAGGGCAATGAGCAGTTCTTC.

J is TRBJ2-3 and V is TRBV18, with D possibly matching TRBD2 (6 bases). Between the trimmed V and J ends, which lost 3 bases and 2 bases, there was a span of 15 bases. The CDR3 spans 16 residues. Germline V gene data show CDR1 as KGHSH and CDR2 as LQKENI. CDR3 sequence (DNA): TGTGCCAGCTCACCGCTGAATAGCGGAAACACAGATACGCAGTATTTT. Its translation is CASSPLNSGNTDTQYF.

CDR3 nucleotide sequence: TGTGCCAGCAGTGACAAGCTAGGGGATCAGCCCCAGCATTTT. Protein product: CASSDKLGDQPQHF. The V gene is TRBV2, the J gene TRBJ1-5; weak D call: TRBD1 (5 bases). CDR1 is SNHLY, CDR2 FYNNEI, per germline. With 3 bases removed from V and 5 bases from J, the gap between germline ends came to 11 bases. The CDR3 consists of 14 residues.

The chain's CDR3 is CASSGWAAGGSYEQYF. DNA of the CDR3: TGTGCCAGCAGTGGCTGGGCAGCGGGGGGCTCCTACGAGCAGTACTTC. The chain joins TRBV6-1 to TRBJ2-7, with 9 bases identical to TRBD2. The junction had 7 bases not matched to a gene; V was cut back by 4 bases and J by 0 bases. The CDR3 spans 16 residues. CDR1 is MNHNS and CDR2 is SASEGT in the germline V gene.

The CDR3 nucleotides read TGCGCCAGCAGCCTCCAACGATCCGGGACTCTTTCGGGCGATACGCAGTATTTT. Translation: CASSLQRSGTLSGDTQYF. This chain uses TRBV5-1 with TRBJ2-3, with a possible D match to TRBD2 (6 bases). Trimming cost V 4 bases and J 6 bases, with 27 bases left between them. The CDR3 is 18 amino acids. CDR1 is SGHRS and CDR2 is YFSETQ in the germline V gene.

V usage is TRBV2 and J usage is TRBJ2-1, with 13 bases lining up with TRBD2. Germline CDR1 is SNHLY and CDR2 is FYNNEI. The CDR3 has 15 residues. V lost 6 bases to trimming and J lost 8 bases; unmatched junction nucleotides: 7. The CDR3 loop is CASRSTSGRLDEQFF. CDR3 nucleotide sequence: TGTGCCAGCAGGTCGACTAGCGGGAGGCTCGATGAGCAGTTCTTC.

The V call is TRBV19, the J call TRBJ1-5; 7 nucleotides match TRBD1. Losses at the gene ends were 7 bases for V and 6 bases for J; bases not matched to a gene: 6. The CDR3 is 13 residues long. CDR1 is LNHDA and CDR2 is SQIVND in the germline V gene (reference sequence). The CDR3 sequence is CASTDRVGQPQHF. CDR3 nucleotides: TGTGCCAGTACCGACAGGGTGGGTCAGCCCCAGCATTTT.

The DNA of the CDR3 is TGTGCCAGCAGTCAACCGGGACTATTCAATGGCTACACCTTC. As protein: CASSQPGLFNGYTF. The chain combines TRBV28 with TRBJ1-2, with a possible D match to TRBD1 (5 bases). Trimming cost V 5 bases and J 6 bases, with 16 bases left between them. The CDR3 has 14 residues. Germline-derived CDR1 and CDR2 are MDHEN and SYDVKM.

The gene calls are TRBV5-1 and TRBJ2-7; 9 positions agree with TRBD2. The ends lost 5 bases at V and 2 bases at J; junction bases unmatched: 5. CDR3 length: 14 amino acids. CDR1 is SGHRS, CDR2 YFSETQ, per germline. In nucleotides, the CDR3 is TGCGCCAGCAGGTGGACTAGCGCCACCTACGAGCAGTACTTC. This translates into CASRWTSATYEQYF. Full variable domain (outside the CDR3, taken from reference TRBV5-1 and TRBJ2-7): KAGVTQTPRYLIKTRGQQVTLSCSPISGHRSVSWYQQTPGQGLQFLFEYFSETQRNKGNFPGRFSGRQFSNSRSEMNVSTLELGDSALYLCASRWTSATYEQYFGPGTRLTVT.

The chain combines TRBV5-4 with TRBJ1-2; the D is unclear. Germline V gene lookup returns CDR1 SGHNT and CDR2 YYREEE (reference sequence). The V end lost 0 bases, the J end lost 5 bases, and 17 bases lay between the germline ends. The CDR3 runs to 16 residues. In DNA, the CDR3 is TGTGCCAGCAGCTTGGCTGCCCCCGGTAATCCATATGGCTACACCTTC. As protein: CASSLAAPGNPYGYTF.

CDR3 sequence reads: CASSRGLALSSYNEQFF. The CDR3 DNA sequence: TGTGCCAGCAGCAGGGGACTAGCCCTGAGCTCCTACAATGAGCAGTTCTTC. The chain joins TRBV5-8 to TRBJ2-1, with 9 bases that match TRBD2. The CDR3 has 17 residues. J gave up 0 bases and V 4 bases, and 8 bases lay outside the gene matches. CDR1 and CDR2 from the germline V gene are SGHTS and YDEGEE.

The chain joins TRBV30 to TRBJ1-1; TRBD1 is a possible D gene (6 bases). Germline V gene sequence: CDR1 GTSNPN, CDR2 SVGIG (reference sequence). The CDR3 is 13 amino acids. V lost 4 bases and J lost 1, with 10 bases in between. The CDR3 coding sequence is TGTGCCTGGAAGGGGACAACGAACACTGAAGCTTTCTTT. This gives the protein CAWKGTTNTEAFF.

This clone is a singleton in its sample. This chain joins TRBV11-3 and TRBJ2-5; TRBD2 agrees at 16 bases. This CDR3 region has 19 residues. Per germline, CDR1 SGHNT and CDR2 YENEEA. With V trimmed by 5 bases and J by 3 bases, 12 bases remained unmatched. In DNA form, the CDR3 reads TGTGCCAGCAGCCGATCCGGGACTAGCGGGAGGGCGGGTAAAGAGACCCAGTACTTC. Amino acids: CASSRSGTSGRAGKETQYF.

This chain joins TRBV3-1 (or the pseudogene TRBV3-2) and TRBJ2-5; possibly TRBD2 for D (5 bases). The CDR3 spans 13 residues. Germline CDR1 reads LGHDT; CDR2 reads YNNKEL (reference sequence). The ends were cut back, 4 bases at V and 2 bases at J, with 8 bases in the middle. The CDR3 region is CASSLGLQETQYF. In nucleotides, the CDR3 is TGTGCCAGCAGCCTCGGACTTCAAGAGACCCAGTACTTC.